This is a list of T cell receptor beta chains from one sample in a study. Via MiXCR, TCRdb re-called the multiplex PCR reads, giving one row per CDR3 protein. The sample has 450 to 500 distinct CDR3 sequences, 5% to 7.5% seen once; the top ten hold 45%. Material: tumor-infiltrating Tregs sorted from the breast tumor. The receptor set was obtained from a female donor with breast cancer. Each CDR3 is given with its conserved first and last residue. Each record gives: J gene, V gene, CDR3 protein.

j_call: TRBJ1-2
v_call: TRBV12-3/TRBV12-4
cdr3_aa: CASSPRAGRTYGYTF

j_call: TRBJ1-2
v_call: TRBV12-3/TRBV12-4
cdr3_aa: CASSLGQSYGYTF

j_call: TRBJ1-2
v_call: TRBV12-3/TRBV12-4
cdr3_aa: CASSPDGSSYGYTF

j_call: TRBJ1-2
v_call: TRBV12-3/TRBV12-4
cdr3_aa: CASVRTGFYGYTF

j_call: TRBJ1-2
v_call: TRBV12-3/TRBV12-4
cdr3_aa: CASSKTANYGYTF

j_call: TRBJ1-2
v_call: TRBV12-3/TRBV12-4
cdr3_aa: CASSLPGQGIGYTF

j_call: TRBJ1-2
v_call: TRBV12-3/TRBV12-4
cdr3_aa: CASSFPTTGEGYGYTF

j_call: TRBJ1-2
v_call: TRBV12-3/TRBV12-4
cdr3_aa: CASSLLNYGYTF

j_call: TRBJ1-2
v_call: TRBV12-3/TRBV12-4
cdr3_aa: CASSTSGRSNYGYTF

j_call: TRBJ1-2
v_call: TRBV12-3/TRBV12-4
cdr3_aa: CASGTGSYYGYTF

j_call: TRBJ1-2
v_call: TRBV12-3/TRBV12-4
cdr3_aa: CASRLRGRSSGYTF

j_call: TRBJ1-2
v_call: TRBV12-3/TRBV12-4
cdr3_aa: CASSGTGSSYGYTF

j_call: TRBJ1-2
v_call: TRBV12-3/TRBV12-4
cdr3_aa: CASSRGTALNYGYTF

j_call: TRBJ1-2
v_call: TRBV12-3/TRBV12-4
cdr3_aa: CASSLREDYGYTF

j_call: TRBJ1-2
v_call: TRBV12-3/TRBV12-4
cdr3_aa: CASSSRRGTYGYTF

j_call: TRBJ1-2
v_call: TRBV12-3/TRBV12-4
cdr3_aa: CASVRRQSYGYTF

j_call: TRBJ1-2
v_call: TRBV12-3/TRBV12-4
cdr3_aa: CASRRHTILANYGYTF

j_call: TRBJ1-2
v_call: TRBV12-3/TRBV12-4
cdr3_aa: CASGRQVSHGYTF

j_call: TRBJ1-2
v_call: TRBV12-3/TRBV12-4
cdr3_aa: CASSPHTTGSGYTF

j_call: TRBJ1-2
v_call: TRBV12-3/TRBV12-4
cdr3_aa: CASSLAGIYGYTF

j_call: TRBJ1-2
v_call: TRBV12-3/TRBV12-4
cdr3_aa: CASSLRRVGGYTF

j_call: TRBJ1-2
v_call: TRBV12-3/TRBV12-4
cdr3_aa: CASSTGQPGYTF

j_call: TRBJ1-2
v_call: TRBV12-3/TRBV12-4
cdr3_aa: CASRKPQDRDYGYTF

j_call: TRBJ1-2
v_call: TRBV12-3/TRBV12-4
cdr3_aa: CASSRDGFYGYTF

j_call: TRBJ1-2
v_call: TRBV12-3/TRBV12-4
cdr3_aa: CASSSPHRSYGYTF

j_call: TRBJ1-2
v_call: TRBV12-3/TRBV12-4
cdr3_aa: CATRRRGNGGYTF

j_call: TRBJ1-2
v_call: TRBV12-3/TRBV12-4
cdr3_aa: CASSFSGQNYGYTF

j_call: TRBJ1-2
v_call: TRBV12-3/TRBV12-4
cdr3_aa: CASSFKGSSNYGYTF

j_call: TRBJ1-2
v_call: TRBV12-3/TRBV12-4
cdr3_aa: CASSPSTGGYTF

j_call: TRBJ1-2
v_call: TRBV12-3/TRBV12-4
cdr3_aa: CASSSDIYGYTF

j_call: TRBJ1-2
v_call: TRBV12-3/TRBV12-4
cdr3_aa: CASSLHPGQASDYGYTF

j_call: TRBJ1-2
v_call: TRBV12-3/TRBV12-4
cdr3_aa: CASTPGRGYGNYGYTF

j_call: TRBJ1-2
v_call: TRBV12-3/TRBV12-4
cdr3_aa: CASSFRKGDYYGYTF

j_call: TRBJ1-2
v_call: TRBV12-3/TRBV12-4
cdr3_aa: CASSLGRGGYGYTF

j_call: TRBJ1-2
v_call: TRBV12-3/TRBV12-4
cdr3_aa: CASREAERGYTF

j_call: TRBJ1-2
v_call: TRBV12-3/TRBV12-4
cdr3_aa: CASTSGSVGYGYTF

j_call: TRBJ1-2
v_call: TRBV12-3/TRBV12-4
cdr3_aa: CASSLSLPYGYTF

j_call: TRBJ1-2
v_call: TRBV12-3/TRBV12-4
cdr3_aa: CASRPRSNIEAYGYTF

j_call: TRBJ1-2
v_call: TRBV12-3/TRBV12-4
cdr3_aa: CASTYIAGTGGYGYTF